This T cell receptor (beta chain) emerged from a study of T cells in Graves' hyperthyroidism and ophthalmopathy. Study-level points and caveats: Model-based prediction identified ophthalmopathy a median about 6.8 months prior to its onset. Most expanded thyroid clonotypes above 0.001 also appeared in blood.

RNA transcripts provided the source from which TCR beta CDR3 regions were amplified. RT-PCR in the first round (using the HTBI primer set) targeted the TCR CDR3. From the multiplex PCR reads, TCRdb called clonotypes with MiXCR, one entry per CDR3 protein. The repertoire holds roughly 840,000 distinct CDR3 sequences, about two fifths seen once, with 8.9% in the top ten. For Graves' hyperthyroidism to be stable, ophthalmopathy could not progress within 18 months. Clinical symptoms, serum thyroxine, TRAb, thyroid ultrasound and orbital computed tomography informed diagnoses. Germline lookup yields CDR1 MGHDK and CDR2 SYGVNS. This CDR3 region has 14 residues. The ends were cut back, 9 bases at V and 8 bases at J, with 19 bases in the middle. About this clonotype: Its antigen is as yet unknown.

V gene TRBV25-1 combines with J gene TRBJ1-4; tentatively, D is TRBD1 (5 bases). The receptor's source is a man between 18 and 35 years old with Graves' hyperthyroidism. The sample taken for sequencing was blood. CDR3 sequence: CASSAEGLGEKLFF. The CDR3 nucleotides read TGTGCCAGTTCTGCTGAGGGGTTGGGGGAAAAACTGTTTTTT.